This TCR beta chain originates from a study of spatial heterogeneity in lung cancer. In TCRdb, the 5' RACE reads were re-called with MiXCR into one record per CDR3 protein. The sample includes around 7,800 distinct CDR3 sequences, about 8% of them seen just once. Comment on this clonotype: Its specificity is unknown.

The germline CDR1 and CDR2 sequences are DFQATT and SNEGSKA (reference sequence). The junction had 11 bases not matched to a gene; V was cut back by 0 bases and J by 6 bases. This CDR3 contains 16 residues. Study outcomes and limitations: Mutation counts in tumors were tracked by counts of expanded intratumoral alpha and beta TCRs.

This sample's time point: sample taken at primary tumor resection. Unsorted whole RNA of tumor, nontumor lung or frozen PBMC was sequenced. The input for sequencing was lung tumor tissue, taken at surgery. The sequence was collected from a male donor with early-stage non-small cell lung cancer. The chain combines TRBV20-1 with TRBJ2-4; TRBD2 matches 7 bases. In DNA form, the CDR3 reads TGCAGTGCTAGAGATTTGGAGGGAGGGACGGGAAACATTCAGTACTTC. Protein sequence: CSARDLEGGTGNIQYF.